This is a list of T cell receptor beta chains from one sample in a study of T cell changes during pregnancy in multiple sclerosis. Libraries were prepared by immunoSEQ multiplex PCR; TCRdb keeps only in-frame clonotypes and omits some of them. The sample consists of tens of thousands of clones, roughly nine tenths of them appearing once. Here the sequenced sample was CD4+ T cells from peripheral blood mononuclear cells, taken in the second trimester of pregnancy. Receptors originate from a female donor with multiple sclerosis, enrolled in a pregnancy study. Both conserved end residues are part of each CDR3. The order of the fields is V gene, J gene, CDR3 length, CDR3 protein.

>TRBV7-2|TRBJ2-1|16
CASSRDGDPRGVAQFF
>TRBV19|TRBJ1-5|16
CASSHQGQYSNQPQHF
>TRBV7-9|TRBJ2-1|16
CASSLNLRDFNNEQFF
>TRBV19|TRBJ2-1|13
CASSITGDNEQFF
>TRBV28|TRBJ1-1|13
CASGLNLNAEAFF
>TRBV28|TRBJ1-2|14
CASRADYRAFGYTF
>TRBV10-3|TRBJ2-3|17
CAIKASGSPISTDTQYF
>TRBV15|TRBJ2-5|11
CATLQQETQYF
>TRBV28|TRBJ2-1|17
CASRTLAGTSSYNEQFF
>TRBV5-4|TRBJ2-2|15
CASSLGTARTGELFF
>TRBV29-1|TRBJ1-1|12
CSVVGWRTEAFF
>TRBV19|TRBJ2-5|13
CASSTTGAETQYF
>TRBV28|TRBJ2-7|14
CASSLYPGSYEQYF
>TRBV4-2|TRBJ2-1|13
CASSQELYNEQFF
>TRBV28|TRBJ2-1|15
CASSFLAGEGNEQFF
>TRBV5-4|TRBJ1-4|13
CASSPGPQQGVFF
>TRBV5-1|TRBJ2-7|15
CASSWRQGNTDEQYF
>TRBV5-4|TRBJ2-5|14
CASSPDSRVETQYF
>TRBV19|TRBJ1-1|14
CASTSDRRNTEAFF
>TRBV28|TRBJ1-5|15
CASTPGGRRGQPQHF
>TRBV7-2|TRBJ1-1|12
CASSRDSVEAFF
>TRBV27|TRBJ2-7|16
CASSFLIAGGSHEQYF
>TRBV7-9|TRBJ1-1|14
CASSLRDRDTEAFF
>TRBV5-4|TRBJ2-7|14
CASAPGQGFREQYF
>TRBV5-5|TRBJ1-4|15
CASSIRTGAIEKLFF
>TRBV10-3|TRBJ2-5|12
CAIRGLQGTQYF
>TRBV19|TRBJ2-7|14
CASSMLAGGGEQYF
>TRBV28|TRBJ1-2|14
CASSLRDRNYGYTF
>TRBV11-2|TRBJ1-5|14
CASSLGHINQPQHF
>TRBV30|TRBJ2-1|16
CATSYPGLERDNEQFF
>TRBV7-3|TRBJ2-1|19
CASSLGYSGISSSYNEQFF
>TRBV19|TRBJ1-1|16
CASTDTQGYMNTEAFF
>TRBV27|TRBJ2-3|14
CASSLLAGGDTQYF
>TRBV6-1|TRBJ2-2|15
CASSASSGTVGELFF
>TRBV6-5|TRBJ1-3|14
CASSRGGPGNTIYF
>TRBV27|TRBJ2-7|16
CASRGVVGTGSYEQYF
>TRBV19|TRBJ1-5|12
CASSGGYQPQHF
>TRBV28|TRBJ1-2|16
CASGDWRRGSNYGYTF
>TRBV18|TRBJ1-1|15
CASSPQLSGSTEAFF
>TRBV15|TRBJ2-1|17
CATSRLTGLAGVNEQFF
>TRBV28|TRBJ2-3|14
CASSPRGRTDTQYF
>TRBV5-6|TRBJ2-7|17
CASSPYPRQSNSYEQYF
>TRBV7-9|TRBJ2-3|14
CASSIDRAGDTQYF
>TRBV2|TRBJ2-7|12
CASSEASYEQYF
>TRBV19|TRBJ1-3|14
CASSPTGSPNTIYF
>TRBV2|TRBJ2-5|14
CASSETRGKETQYF
>TRBV7-6|TRBJ2-3|12
CASSSSDEAQYF
>TRBV7-2|TRBJ2-5|15
CASSLTSGTGETQYF